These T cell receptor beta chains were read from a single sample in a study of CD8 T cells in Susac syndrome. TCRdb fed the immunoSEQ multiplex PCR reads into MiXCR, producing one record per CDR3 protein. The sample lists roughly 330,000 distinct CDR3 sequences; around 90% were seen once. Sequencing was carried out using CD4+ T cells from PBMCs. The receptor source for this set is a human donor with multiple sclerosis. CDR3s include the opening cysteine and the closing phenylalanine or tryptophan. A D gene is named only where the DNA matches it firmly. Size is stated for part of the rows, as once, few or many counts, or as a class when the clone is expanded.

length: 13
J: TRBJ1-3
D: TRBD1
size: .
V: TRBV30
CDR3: CVSTGGSGNTIYF
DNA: TGTGTCTCGACAGGGGGCTCTGGAAACACCATATATTTT

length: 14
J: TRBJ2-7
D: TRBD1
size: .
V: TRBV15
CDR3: CATSRVGTGNEQYF
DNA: TGTGCCACCAGCAGAGTAGGGACAGGGAACGAGCAGTACTTC

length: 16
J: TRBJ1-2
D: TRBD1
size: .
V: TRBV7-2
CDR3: CASSLAAQQGDYGYTF
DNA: TGTGCCAGCAGCTTAGCGGCCCAACAGGGGGACTATGGCTACACCTTC

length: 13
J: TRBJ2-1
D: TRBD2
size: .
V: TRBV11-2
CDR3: CASRLASGREQFF
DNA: TGTGCCAGCAGGCTCGCTAGCGGGAGGGAGCAGTTCTTC

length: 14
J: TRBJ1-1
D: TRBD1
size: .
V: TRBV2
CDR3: CASSTWTGDTEAFF
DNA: TGTGCCAGCAGTACCTGGACAGGGGACACTGAAGCTTTCTTT

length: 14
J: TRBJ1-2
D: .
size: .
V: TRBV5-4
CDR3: CASSLGQALRGYTF
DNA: TGTGCCAGCAGCTTGGGCCAAGCCTTGCGGGGCTACACCTTC

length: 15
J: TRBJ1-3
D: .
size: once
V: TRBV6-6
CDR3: CASRRDLPSGNTIYF
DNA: TGTGCCAGCCGCCGGGACCTCCCCTCTGGAAACACCATATATTTT

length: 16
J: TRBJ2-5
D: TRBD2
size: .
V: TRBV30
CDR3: CAWSVHKTSGQETQYF
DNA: TGTGCCTGGAGTGTACATAAGACTAGCGGACAAGAGACCCAGTACTTC

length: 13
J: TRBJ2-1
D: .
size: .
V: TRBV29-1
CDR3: CSVQGFPYNEQFF
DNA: TGCAGCGTCCAGGGGTTTCCTTACAATGAGCAGTTCTTC

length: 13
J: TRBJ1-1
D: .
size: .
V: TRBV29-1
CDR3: CSAYRQGNTEAFF
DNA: TGCAGCGCCTATAGGCAGGGAAACACTGAAGCTTTCTTT

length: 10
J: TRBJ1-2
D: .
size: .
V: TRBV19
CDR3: CASFRNGYTF
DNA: TGTGCCAGTTTTAGGAATGGCTACACCTTC

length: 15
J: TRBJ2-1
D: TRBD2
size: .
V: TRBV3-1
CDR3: CASSQEVGGRNEQFF
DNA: TGTGCCAGCAGCCAAGAGGTCGGGGGGAGGAATGAGCAGTTCTTC

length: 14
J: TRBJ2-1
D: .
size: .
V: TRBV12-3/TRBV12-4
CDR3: CASSFRGTYNEQFF
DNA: TGTGCCAGCAGTTTTCGGGGTACCTACAATGAGCAGTTCTTC

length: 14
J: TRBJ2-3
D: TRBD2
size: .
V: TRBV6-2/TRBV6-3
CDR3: CASSYAGGPRPQYF
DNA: TGTGCCAGCAGTTACGCGGGGGGGCCGCGACCGCAGTATTTT

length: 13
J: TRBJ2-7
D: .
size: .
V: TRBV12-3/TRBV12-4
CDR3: CASSLALRAEQYF
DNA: TGTGCCAGCAGTTTAGCGCTGAGGGCCGAGCAGTACTTC

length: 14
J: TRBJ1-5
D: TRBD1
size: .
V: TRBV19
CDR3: CASTYTGGRQPQHF
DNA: TGTGCCAGTACCTATACAGGGGGCAGGCAGCCCCAGCATTTT

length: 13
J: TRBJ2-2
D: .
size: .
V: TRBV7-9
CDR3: CASSLGSSGELFF
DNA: TGTGCCAGCAGCTTAGGATCCTCCGGGGAGCTGTTTTTT

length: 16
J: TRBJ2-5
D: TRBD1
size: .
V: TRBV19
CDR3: CASSILGTGVQETQYF
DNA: TGTGCCAGTAGTATACTGGGCACAGGGGTCCAAGAGACCCAGTACTTC

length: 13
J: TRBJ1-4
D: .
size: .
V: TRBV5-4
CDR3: CASSLPGNEKLFF
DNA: TGTGCCAGCAGCCTCCCGGGGAATGAAAAACTGTTTTTT

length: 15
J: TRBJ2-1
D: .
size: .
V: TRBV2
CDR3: CASSEAGLVNNEQFF
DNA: TGTGCCAGCAGTGAAGCAGGCCTAGTGAACAATGAGCAGTTCTTC

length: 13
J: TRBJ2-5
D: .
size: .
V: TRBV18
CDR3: CASSPPSGQTQYF
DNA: TGTGCCAGCTCCCCCCCGAGCGGACAGACCCAGTACTTC

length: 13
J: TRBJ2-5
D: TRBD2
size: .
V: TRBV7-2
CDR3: CASSLGGAGTQYF
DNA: TGTGCCAGCAGCCTCGGGGGGGCTGGGACCCAGTACTTC